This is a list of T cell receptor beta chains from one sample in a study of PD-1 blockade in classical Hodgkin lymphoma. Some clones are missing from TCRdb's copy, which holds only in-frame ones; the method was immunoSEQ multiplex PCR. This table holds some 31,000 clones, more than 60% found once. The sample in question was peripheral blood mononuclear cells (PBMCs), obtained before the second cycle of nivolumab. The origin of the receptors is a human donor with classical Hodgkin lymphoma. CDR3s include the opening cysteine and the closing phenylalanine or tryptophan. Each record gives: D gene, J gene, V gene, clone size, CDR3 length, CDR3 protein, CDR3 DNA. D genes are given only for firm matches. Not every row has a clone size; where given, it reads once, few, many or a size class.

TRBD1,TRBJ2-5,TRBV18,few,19,CASSPGTAISLRGQETQYF,TGTGCCAGCTCACCCGGGACAGCGATCTCTCTGAGGGGCCAAGAGACCCAGTACTTC
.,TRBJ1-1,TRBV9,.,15,CASSVGQALNTEAFF,TGTGCCAGCAGCGTTGGACAAGCTTTGAACACTGAAGCTTTCTTT
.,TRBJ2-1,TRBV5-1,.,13,CASSDPGKNEQFF,TGCGCCAGCAGCGACCCAGGGAAAAATGAGCAGTTCTTC
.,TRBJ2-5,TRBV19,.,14,CASSIGGYQETQYF,TGTGCCAGTAGTATAGGGGGGTACCAAGAGACCCAGTACTTC
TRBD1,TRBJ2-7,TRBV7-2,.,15,CASSPQGGTGVEQYF,TGTGCCAGCAGCCCCCAGGGGGGGACAGGGGTCGAGCAGTACTTC
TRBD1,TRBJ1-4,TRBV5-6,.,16,CASSHWTGPTNEKLFF,TGTGCCAGCAGCCACTGGACAGGGCCAACTAATGAAAAACTGTTTTTT
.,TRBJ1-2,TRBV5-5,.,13,CASSPQGAYGYTF,TGTGCCAGCAGCCCCCAGGGCGCCTATGGCTACACCTTC
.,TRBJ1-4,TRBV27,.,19,CASNLPPCDSPEFNEKLFF,TGTGCCAGCAATCTACCCCCGTGTGACAGTCCAGAATTTAATGAAAAACTGTTTTTT
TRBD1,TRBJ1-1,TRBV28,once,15,CASSPTGTGGTEAFF,TGTGCCAGCAGTCCTACCGGGACAGGAGGGACTGAAGCTTTCTTT
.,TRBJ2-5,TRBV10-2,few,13,CASGGAGQETQYF,TGCGCCAGCGGCGGGGCAGGACAAGAGACCCAGTACTTC
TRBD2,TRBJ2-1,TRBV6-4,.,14,CASSERGDYNEQFF,TGTGCCAGCAGTGAGCGGGGGGATTACAATGAGCAGTTCTTC
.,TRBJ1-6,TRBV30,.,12,CAWGLGDSPLHF,TGTGCCTGGGGATTGGGCGATTCACCCCTCCACTTT
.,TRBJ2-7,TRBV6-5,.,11,CASRNAIEQYF,TGTGCCAGCAGGAACGCTATCGAGCAGTACTTC
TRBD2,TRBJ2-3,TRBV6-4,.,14,CASSASGATDTQYF,TGTGCCAGCAGTGCTAGCGGGGCCACAGATACGCAGTATTTT
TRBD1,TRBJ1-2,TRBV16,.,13,CASSYGQEGGYTF,TGTGCCAGCAGCTACGGACAGGAAGGCGGCTACACCTTC
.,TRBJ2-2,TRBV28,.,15,CASSLGAQGSRELFF,TGTGCCAGCAGTTTGGGGGCACAGGGAAGCCGGGAGCTGTTTTTT
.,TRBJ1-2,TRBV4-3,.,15,CASSQGQGGGYGYTF,TGCGCCAGCAGCCAAGGGCAGGGAGGAGGCTATGGCTACACCTTC
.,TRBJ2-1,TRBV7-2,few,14,CASTESTSGTEQFF,TGTGCCAGCACCGAATCCACCTCGGGAACTGAGCAGTTCTTC
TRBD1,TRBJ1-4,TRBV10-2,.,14,CASSESGQGGKLFF,TGCGCCAGCAGTGAGTCGGGACAGGGAGGAAAACTGTTTTTT
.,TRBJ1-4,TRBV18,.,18,CASSPLLAGGATNEKLFF,TGTGCCAGCTCACCACTCCTGGCTGGGGGTGCAACTAATGAAAAACTGTTTTTT
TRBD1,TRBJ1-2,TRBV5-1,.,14,CASKRDSVNYGYTF,TGCGCCAGCAAACGGGACAGCGTTAATTATGGCTACACCTTC
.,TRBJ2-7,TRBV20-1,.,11,CSARVGYEQYF,TGCAGTGCTAGAGTGGGGTACGAGCAGTACTTC
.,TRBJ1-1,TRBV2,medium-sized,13,CASRTDPNTEAFF,TGTGCCAGCAGGACAGACCCGAACACTGAAGCTTTCTTT
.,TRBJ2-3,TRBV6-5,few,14,CASSYYEASDTQYF,TGTGCCAGCAGTTACTATGAGGCATCAGATACGCAGTATTTT
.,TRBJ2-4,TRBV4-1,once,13,CASSQDRKNIQYF,TGCGCCAGCAGCCAAGATAGGAAAAACATTCAGTACTTC
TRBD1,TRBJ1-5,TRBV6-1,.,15,CASSDRDRGLQPQHF,TGTGCCAGCAGTGACCGGGACAGGGGGCTTCAGCCCCAGCATTTT
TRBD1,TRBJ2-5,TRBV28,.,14,CASRTPGGQETQYF,TGTGCCAGCAGGACCCCAGGGGGTCAAGAGACCCAGTACTTC
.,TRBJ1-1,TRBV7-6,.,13,CASSLQQNTEAFF,TGTGCCAGCAGCTTACAGCAGAACACTGAAGCTTTCTTT
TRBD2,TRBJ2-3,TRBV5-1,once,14,CASSQLAGGDTQYF,TGCGCCAGCAGCCAACTAGCGGGGGGAGATACGCAGTATTTT
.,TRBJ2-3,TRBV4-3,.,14,CASSHNRGPGWQYF,TGCGCCAGCAGCCATAACCGGGGTCCAGGTTGGCAGTATTTT
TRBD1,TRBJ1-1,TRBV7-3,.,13,CASSPGTGRGAFF,TGTGCCAGCAGCCCCGGGACAGGGAGGGGAGCTTTCTTT
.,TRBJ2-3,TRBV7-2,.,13,CASSLNLVVTQYF,TGTGCCAGCAGCTTAAACCTGGTGGTTACGCAGTATTTT
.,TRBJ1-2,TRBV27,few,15,CASTASPGGYYGYTF,TGTGCCAGCACCGCCTCACCGGGGGGGTACTATGGCTACACCTTC
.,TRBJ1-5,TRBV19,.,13,CASSPGAGQPQHF,TGTGCCAGTAGTCCGGGGGCAGGTCAGCCCCAGCATTTT
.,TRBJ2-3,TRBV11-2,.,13,CASSLAGTDTQYF,TGTGCCAGCAGCTTAGCGGGCACAGATACGCAGTATTTT
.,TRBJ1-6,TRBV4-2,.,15,CASSQESGTNSPLHF,TGTGCCAGCAGCCAAGAGTCTGGAACTAATTCACCCCTCCACTTT
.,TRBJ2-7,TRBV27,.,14,CASSLQAVPYEQYF,TGTGCCAGCAGCCTACAGGCAGTCCCCTACGAGCAGTACTTC